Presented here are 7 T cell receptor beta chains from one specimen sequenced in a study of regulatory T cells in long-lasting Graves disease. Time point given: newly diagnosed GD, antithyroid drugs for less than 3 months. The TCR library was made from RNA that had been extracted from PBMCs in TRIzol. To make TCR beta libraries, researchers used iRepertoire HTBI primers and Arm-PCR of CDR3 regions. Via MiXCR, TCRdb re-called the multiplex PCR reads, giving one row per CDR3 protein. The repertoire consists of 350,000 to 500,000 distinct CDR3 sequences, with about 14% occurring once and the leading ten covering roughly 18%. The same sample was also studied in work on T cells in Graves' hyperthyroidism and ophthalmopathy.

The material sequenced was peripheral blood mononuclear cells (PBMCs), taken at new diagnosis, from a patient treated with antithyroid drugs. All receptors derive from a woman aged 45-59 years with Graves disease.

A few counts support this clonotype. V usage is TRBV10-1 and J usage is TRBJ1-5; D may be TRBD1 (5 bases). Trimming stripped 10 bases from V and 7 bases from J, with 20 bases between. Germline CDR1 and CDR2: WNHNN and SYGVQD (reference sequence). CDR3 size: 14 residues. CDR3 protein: CATTGGAAGQPQHF. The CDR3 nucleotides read TGCGCCACCACCGGGGGTGCCGCGGGGCAGCCCCAGCATTTT.

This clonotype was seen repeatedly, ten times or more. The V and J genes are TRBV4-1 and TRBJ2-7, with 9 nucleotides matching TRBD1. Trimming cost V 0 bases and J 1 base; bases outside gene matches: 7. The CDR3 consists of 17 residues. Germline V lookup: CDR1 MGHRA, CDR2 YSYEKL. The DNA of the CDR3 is TGCGCCAGCAGCCAAGAATCAGTGGGACAGGGATCCTACGAGCAGTACTTC. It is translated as CASSQESVGQGSYEQYF.

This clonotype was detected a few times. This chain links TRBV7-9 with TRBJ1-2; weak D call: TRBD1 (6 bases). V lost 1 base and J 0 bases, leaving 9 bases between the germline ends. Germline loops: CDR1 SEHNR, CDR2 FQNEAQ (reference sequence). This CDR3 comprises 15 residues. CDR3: CASSLGQGTNYGYTF. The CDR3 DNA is TGTGCCAGCAGCTTAGGGCAGGGGACTAACTATGGCTACACCTTC.

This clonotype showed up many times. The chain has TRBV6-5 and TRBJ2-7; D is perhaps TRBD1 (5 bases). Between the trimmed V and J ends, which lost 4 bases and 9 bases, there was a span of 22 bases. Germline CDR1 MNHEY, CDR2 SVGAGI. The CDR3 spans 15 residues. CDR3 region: CASSSGRTPSSGQYF. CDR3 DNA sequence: TGTGCCAGCAGTTCTGGGCGGACACCATCATCCGGGCAGTACTTC.

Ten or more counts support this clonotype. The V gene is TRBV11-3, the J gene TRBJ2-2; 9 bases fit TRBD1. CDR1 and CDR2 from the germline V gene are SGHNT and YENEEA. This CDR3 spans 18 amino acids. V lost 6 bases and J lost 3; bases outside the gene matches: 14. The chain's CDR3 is CASSRQGGYSVDTGELFF. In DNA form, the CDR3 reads TGTGCCAGCAGTCGACAGGGGGGTTATAGCGTCGACACCGGGGAGCTGTTTTTT.

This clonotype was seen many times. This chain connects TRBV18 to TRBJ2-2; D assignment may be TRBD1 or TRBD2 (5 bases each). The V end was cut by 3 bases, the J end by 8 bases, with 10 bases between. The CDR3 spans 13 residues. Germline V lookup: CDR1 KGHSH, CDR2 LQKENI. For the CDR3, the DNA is TGTGCCAGCTCACCCGGGACGTCTGGGGAGCTGTTTTTT. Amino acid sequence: CASSPGTSGELFF.

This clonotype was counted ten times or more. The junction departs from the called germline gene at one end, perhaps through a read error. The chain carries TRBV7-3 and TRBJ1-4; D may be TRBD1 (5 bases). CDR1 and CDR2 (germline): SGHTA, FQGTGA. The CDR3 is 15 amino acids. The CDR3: CASSSSGGGNEKLFF. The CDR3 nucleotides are TGCGCCAGCAGCTCCTCGGGGGGGGGAAATGAAAAACTGTTTTTT.